This record covers a single T cell receptor beta chain. Trimming took off 5 bases at V and 2 bases at J, with 22 bases between the two ends. Germline loops: CDR1 MNHEY, CDR2 SVGEGT. The CDR3 length is 17 residues. This sample is drawn from a study of blood T cell repertoires in COVID-19. Here immunoSEQ multiplex PCR was the method, and the copy in TCRdb shows in-frame clones only, minus some. The sample has some 390,000 clones; 75% to 90% are singletons. The V call is TRBV6-2 or TRBV6-3, the J call TRBJ2-7; the D gene is possibly TRBD1 (5 bases). The source of this sequence is a woman between 40 and 55 years old with COVID-19, enrolled during active disease. The sample was peripheral blood. The CDR3 spells CASSQRSGRGFTYEQYF. The CDR3 DNA follows: TGTGCCAGCAGTCAAAGATCGGGTAGGGGTTTTACCTACGAGCAGTACTTC.